This is a list of T cell receptor beta chains from one sample in a study of vaccination and CD4 T cells after COVID-19. Their cognate antigens are unknown. TCRdb processed the PCR reads anew with MiXCR; each CDR3 protein has one entry. The repertoire includes about 7,400 distinct CDR3 sequences, 35% to 40% of them detected once, and less than 20% sits in the top ten. The sequencing input was CD4+ T cells from blood, cultured in vitro. The receptor source for this set is a human donor in good health. Each CDR3 is given with its conserved first and last residue. A D gene is named only where the DNA matches it firmly. The size field is filled for only some rows; it gives once, few, many or a size class.

V gene	clone size	J gene	D gene	CDR3 DNA	CDR3 protein
TRBV11-2	NA	TRBJ2-7	NA	TGTGCCAGCAGCTTCTTCACCGCCTACGAGCAGTACTTC	CASSFFTAYEQYF
TRBV7-8	NA	TRBJ1-2	TRBD1	TGTGCCAGCAGCGGGCGGACAGGGTCTAACTATGACTACACCTTC	CASSGRTGSNYDYTF
TRBV5-1	once	TRBJ1-2	NA	TGCGCCAGCAGCCCATCAGGGGAGGGCTACACCTTC	CASSPSGEGYTF
TRBV6-2/TRBV6-3	NA	TRBJ1-5	NA	TGTGCCAGCAGTTATGAATCTGGGGGGGGGCGAGACAATCAGCCCCAGCATTTT	CASSYESGGGRDNQPQHF
TRBV29-1	NA	TRBJ2-5	TRBD2	TGCAGCGTTGAAGGCGGGGGGGAGACCCAGTACTTC	CSVEGGGETQYF
TRBV20-1	few	TRBJ2-7	TRBD2	TGCAGTGCCTTAATGACTAGCGGGGGGTGGGAGCAGTACTTC	CSALMTSGGWEQYF
TRBV27	few	TRBJ2-5	TRBD2	TGTGCCAGCAACAGGGCTAGCGGGATTCAAGAGACCCAGTACTTC	CASNRASGIQETQYF
TRBV11-2	NA	TRBJ1-1	NA	TGTGCCAGCAGCTTATACGCAGGGGATAACACTGAAGCTTTCTTT	CASSLYAGDNTEAFF
TRBV10-3	few	TRBJ2-1	TRBD2	TGTGCCATCACGGCTTTCCCTAGCGGGAACAATGAGCAGTTCTTC	CAITAFPSGNNEQFF
TRBV12-3/TRBV12-4	NA	TRBJ1-2	NA	TGTGCCAGCAGCCCAACAGGGAACTATGGCTACACCTTC	CASSPTGNYGYTF
TRBV7-2	NA	TRBJ1-3	NA	TGTGCCAGCAGCTTAGTAGGGCGGGGGGCGGCTGGAAACACCATATATTTT	CASSLVGRGAAGNTIYF
TRBV6-1	NA	TRBJ2-7	NA	TGTGCCAGCAGTGTAACGATAGGGTCCTACGAGCAGTACTTC	CASSVTIGSYEQYF
TRBV27	NA	TRBJ1-6	NA	TGTGCCACCCGCTCCTATAATTCACCCCTCCACTTT	CATRSYNSPLHF
TRBV10-1	few	TRBJ2-3	NA	TGCGCCAGCAGTGAGTCGTTCGTCCGCACAGATACGCAGTATTTT	CASSESFVRTDTQYF
TRBV20-1	few	TRBJ1-1	TRBD1	TGCAGTGCTAGAGCGCCGGGACAGGGGTTCACTGAAGCTTTCTTT	CSARAPGQGFTEAFF